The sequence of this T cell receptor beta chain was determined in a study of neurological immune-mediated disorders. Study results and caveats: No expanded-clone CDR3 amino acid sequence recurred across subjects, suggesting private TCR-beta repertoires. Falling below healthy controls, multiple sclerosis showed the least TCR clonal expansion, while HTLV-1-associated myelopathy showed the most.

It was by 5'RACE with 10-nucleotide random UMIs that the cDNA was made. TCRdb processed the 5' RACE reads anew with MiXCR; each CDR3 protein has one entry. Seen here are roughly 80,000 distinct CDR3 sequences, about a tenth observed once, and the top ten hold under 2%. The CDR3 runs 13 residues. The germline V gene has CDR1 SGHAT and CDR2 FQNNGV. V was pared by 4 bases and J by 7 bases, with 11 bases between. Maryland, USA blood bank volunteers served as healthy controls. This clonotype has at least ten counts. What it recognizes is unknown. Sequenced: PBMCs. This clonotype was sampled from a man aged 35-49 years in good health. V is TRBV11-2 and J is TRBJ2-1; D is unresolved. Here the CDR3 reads CASSYDLPNEQFF. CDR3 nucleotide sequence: TGTGCCAGCAGCTACGACTTGCCAAATGAGCAGTTCTTC.